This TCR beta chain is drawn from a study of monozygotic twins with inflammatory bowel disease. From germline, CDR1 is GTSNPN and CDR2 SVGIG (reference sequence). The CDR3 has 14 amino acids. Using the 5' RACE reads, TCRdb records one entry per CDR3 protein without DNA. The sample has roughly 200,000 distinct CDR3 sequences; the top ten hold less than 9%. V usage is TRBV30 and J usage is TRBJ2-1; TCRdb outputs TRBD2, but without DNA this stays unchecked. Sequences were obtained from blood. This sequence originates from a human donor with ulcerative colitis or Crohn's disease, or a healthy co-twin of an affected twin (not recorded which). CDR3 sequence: CAWSQGGSYNEQFF.